This T cell receptor (beta chain) was retrieved from a study of cytomegalovirus exposure and HLA in healthy donors. Whole-study results and caveats: The authors listed around 150 TCR beta chains as cytomegalovirus-associated. The authors later found most CMV-associated TCR beta chains appeared HLA-restricted. Upon later analysis, HLA-associated TCR beta chains proved more clonally expanded than other, equally common chains.

The study ran its PCR with 60 Vbeta and 13 Jbeta primers. Produced via immunoSEQ multiplex PCR; TCRdb's table is partial and in-frame only. The sample holds fewer than 150,000 clones, 75% to 80% seen once. Trimming cost V 3 bases and J 5 bases; bases outside gene matches: 9. The CDR3 has 15 residues. CDR1 KGHSH and CDR2 LQKENI come from the germline V gene. Comments on this clone: The antigen is unknown.

Healthy donors of bone marrow made up the group. The V and J genes are TRBV18 and TRBJ2-5, with 7 bases fitting TRBD2. This receptor was taken from a man aged 18 to 29 in good health and CMV-seronegative. Material: PBMCs. The CDR3 DNA reads TGTGCCAGCTCACCCCGCGGGGGAAAGGAGGAGACCCAGTACTTC. Its translation is CASSPRGGKEETQYF.